This T cell receptor (beta chain) was captured in a study of tumor-infiltrating lymphocytes in primary liver carcinoma. Whole-study context: The patients presented with primary liver carcinoma, which was managed through surgical resection. These were node-negative, non-metastatic T1-T3 tumors of about 4.2 to 11 cm.

The template, 450 to 650 ng total RNA, yielded TCR beta cDNA made with a constant-region primer. Libraries for TCR beta were built through three nested multiplex PCR rounds, which together made up a slightly modified ARM-PCR procedure. For around 9 cycles apiece, the opening two PCR rounds ran with TRBV1-TRBV30 forward primers and a C-beta reverse primer. One entry per CDR3 protein results from TCRdb running MiXCR on the multiplex PCR reads. The sample shows about 320,000 distinct CDR3 sequences, over 55% of them seen only once. Researchers drew blood RNA from unsorted whole blood and extracted germline DNA as well. The CDR3 covers 15 residues. Trimming removed 5 bases from V and 1 base from J, with 14 bases in between. Germline loops: CDR1 ENHRY, CDR2 SYGVKD. Study findings and constraints: It was in tumors, not blood, that the top-250-clone fraction was significantly higher (p = 0.039). Tumor-blood pairs (like tumor-adjacent pairs) overlapped less than tumor region pairs did.

About this clonotype: What it recognizes is unknown. A much bigger clone sits one base away, suggesting this may be a read error.

The chain combines TRBV10-3 with TRBJ2-5; unclear D gene. Sequenced sample: peripheral blood. This clonotype originated in a man between 40 and 49 years old with primary liver carcinoma and hepatitis B virus infection. CDR3 nucleotides: TGTGCCATCAGTAAATCCCAGGTGTTCCAAGAGACCCAGTACTTC. It is translated as CAISKSQVFQETQYF.